This T cell receptor beta chain was sequenced for a study of shared T cell receptors in the human thymus. Method: immunoSEQ multiplex PCR; TCRdb's copy keeps in-frame clones and lacks some. The sample consists of roughly 660,000 clones, roughly 88% of them appearing once. This CDR3 is built from 18 residues. Germline assignment: CDR1 SGHNT and CDR2 YENEEA. Trimming took 5 bases from V and 0 from J, leaving 21 bases between them. The sample also formed part of further work on human thymus T cells. That report adds: Thymic tissue was derived from resections collected during corrective heart surgery.

This clonotype was obtained from a boy younger than two with a congenital heart defect. J is TRBJ2-3 and V is TRBV11-3, with a tentative D call TRBD2 (6 bases). Sequenced material: thymocytes. CDR3 in DNA: TGTGCCAGCAGCCGGGCGTCTTTCCGGGACTTCAGCACAGATACGCAGTATTTT. This encodes CASSRASFRDFSTDTQYF. The full variable domain, its missing parts supplied by reference TRBV11-3 and TRBJ2-3, is EAGVVQSPRYKIIEKKQPVAFWCNPISGHNTLYWYLQNLGQGPELLIRYENEEAVDDSQLPKDRFSAERLKGVDSTLKIQPAELGDSAVYLCASSRASFRDFSTDTQYFGPGTRLTVL.